These 24 T cell receptor beta chains originate from one sample sequenced in a study of cytomegalovirus exposure and HLA in healthy donors. With 60 Vbeta and 13 Jbeta primers, the PCR was carried out. The data were produced by immunoSEQ multiplex PCR, yet TCRdb's version contains in-frame clones alone and is incomplete. The repertoire holds about 190,000 clones, approximately 80% seen once, with roughly 2.6% in the top ten. The material sequenced was PBMCs. The receptors were sampled from a woman in her fifties or sixties in good health and CMV-seropositive.

This clone was picked up one time. The chain carries TRBV11-2 and TRBJ1-5; 11 bases agree with TRBD1. The CDR3 length is 16 residues. Germline CDR1 and CDR2: SGHAT and FQNNGV. V dropped 5 bases and J dropped 7; count of bases not matched to a gene: 10. The CDR3 loop is CASSPHPGTGGQPQHF. The CDR3 nucleotides read TGTGCCAGCAGCCCCCACCCCGGGACAGGGGGACAGCCCCAGCATTTT.

This clone appeared a single time. V is TRBV19 and J is TRBJ2-5, with 9 positions matching TRBD1. Germline V CDR1 and CDR2: LNHDA, SQIVND (reference sequence). This CDR3 contains 14 residues. J gave up 5 bases and V 6 bases, and 7 bases lay outside the gene matches. The CDR3 sequence is CASRSTGGRETQYF. In DNA form, the CDR3 reads TGTGCCAGTAGGTCTACAGGGGGCAGGGAGACCCAGTACTTC.

The chain combines TRBV7-3 with TRBJ2-3; 7 bases agree with TRBD2. CDR3 length equals 14 residues. Trimming at V came to 6 bases and at J to 3 bases, leaving 6 bases not matched to a gene. The germline gives CDR1 SGHTA, CDR2 FQGTGA. The CDR3 is CASRVSAGTDTQYF. The CDR3 DNA reads TGTGCCAGCAGGGTTTCAGCGGGGACAGATACGCAGTATTTT.

The CDR3 loop is CASSPSRGANEQFF. The CDR3, as DNA: TGTGCCAGCAGTCCCTCGCGGGGGGCCAATGAGCAGTTCTTC. V is TRBV6-6 and J is TRBJ2-1; 8 bases are shared with TRBD2. Trimming took 5 bases from V and 6 from J; bases not matched to a gene: 6. This CDR3 comprises 14 residues. The germline V gene encodes CDR1 MNHNY and CDR2 SVGAGI (reference sequence).

The sample holds a few counts of this clone. The V and J genes are TRBV7-9 and TRBJ1-1, with 8 bases that match TRBD1. V shed 1 base and J 3 bases; nucleotides not matched to a gene: 7. Germline V lookup: CDR1 SEHNR, CDR2 FQNEAQ (reference sequence). The CDR3 is 16 amino acids. CDR3 sequence: CASSLGGTGAYTEAFF. Here the CDR3 DNA reads TGTGCCAGCAGCTTAGGCGGGACAGGCGCTTACACTGAAGCTTTCTTT.

The chain couples TRBV2 to TRBJ2-5; a weak D match, TRBD2 (5 bases). The J call may not be correct, given that the DNA end is closer to TRBJ2-7. CDR1 is SNHLY and CDR2 is FYNNEI in the germline V gene. The CDR3 consists of 13 residues. The CDR3 nucleotides are TGTGCCAGCGTCAGTGGCGGGCTTCTCGAGCAGTACTTC. It encodes CASVSGGLLEQYF.

This chain's CDR3 is CASSPRQGGETQYF. In DNA form, the CDR3 reads TGTGCCAGCAGCCCTAGACAGGGGGGAGAGACCCAGTACTTC. This chain connects TRBV7-6 to TRBJ2-5; 9 bases map to TRBD1. Per the germline V gene, CDR1 is SGHVS and CDR2 is FNYEAQ. V lost 5 bases to trimming and J lost 4 bases; unmatched junction nucleotides: 5. The CDR3 runs to 14 residues.

The chain couples TRBV28 to TRBJ1-5, with 8 bases fitting TRBD1. V lost 3 bases, J lost 5 bases, and 6 bases stayed unmatched. Germline CDR1 MDHEN, CDR2 SYDVKM. The CDR3 is 15 amino acids. The CDR3 DNA reads as TGTGCCAGCAGTTTTCCTGGACAGGGCTATCAGCCCCAGCATTTT. Its protein is CASSFPGQGYQPQHF.

In its sample, this clone was seen once. The chain carries TRBV29-1 and TRBJ2-5; possibly TRBD1 for D (6 bases). The CDR3 extends over 13 amino acids. Per the germline V gene, CDR1 is SQVTM and CDR2 is ANQGSEA. With 6 bases removed from V and 4 bases from J, the gap between germline ends came to 15 bases. DNA for the CDR3: TGCAGCGTAACCAAAAACAGGGCAGAGACCCAGTACTTC. It is translated as CSVTKNRAETQYF.

In the case of this clone: A junction end diverges from the germline sequence, so it may reflect a read error. This chain uses TRBV7-3 with TRBJ2-7; D gene uncertain. The CDR3 runs to 15 residues. CDR1 is SGHTA and CDR2 is FQGTGA in the germline V gene. The CDR3 reads CSSSLTGSQTYEQYF. Here the CDR3 DNA reads TGTTCCAGCAGCTTAACGGGCAGCCAGACCTACGAGCAGTACTTC.

V usage is TRBV5-6 and J usage is TRBJ1-6; D ambiguous. Germline lookup yields CDR1 SGHDT and CDR2 YYEEEE. Trimming left V 4 bases short and J 0 bases short, with 8 bases between. This CDR3 has 15 residues. CDR3 coding DNA: TGTGCCAGCAGCATGGGGAGCTCCTATAATTCACCCCTCCACTTT. The encoded protein is CASSMGSSYNSPLHF.

J is TRBJ2-6 and V is TRBV11-3, with 8 bases aligning to TRBD1. CDR1 and CDR2 from the germline V gene are SGHNT and YENEEA. J gave up 0 bases and V 4 bases, and 2 bases lay outside the gene matches. CDR3 length: 16 amino acids. The CDR3 DNA sequence: TGTGCCAGCAGCTCAGGACAGGGCTCTGGGGCCAACGTCCTGACTTTC. Translating it yields CASSSGQGSGANVLTF.

This clone was recorded a few times. V and J are TRBV5-6 and TRBJ2-7; weak D call: TRBD2 (7 bases). The CDR3 spans 12 residues. Germline CDR1 reads SGHDT; CDR2 reads YYEEEE. V was cut by 6 bases and J by 6 bases, with 13 bases left in between. CDR3 nucleotide sequence: TGTGCCAGCACCTCGAGGGGGGGCGAGCAGTACTTC. Translation: CASTSRGGEQYF.

The J gene is TRBJ1-1, the V gene TRBV6-1; possibly TRBD1 for D (6 bases). Germline-derived CDR1 and CDR2 are MNHNS and SASEGT. The CDR3 has 12 residues. The V end was cut by 7 bases, the J end by 4 bases, with 10 bases between. The CDR3 protein is CASTGVGTEAFF. CDR3 coding DNA: TGTGCCAGCACAGGGGTAGGCACTGAAGCTTTCTTT.

The chain has TRBV2 and TRBJ2-7; TRBD2 matches at 14 bases. The CDR3 has 17 residues. CDR1 is SNHLY, CDR2 FYNNEI, per germline. Trimming at V came to 6 bases and at J to 0 bases, leaving 7 bases not matched to a gene. CDR3 sequence reads: CASRGTSGGRSSYEQYF. DNA of the CDR3: TGTGCCAGCAGAGGGACTAGCGGGGGCCGGAGCTCCTACGAGCAGTACTTC. Full variable domain (outside the CDR3, taken from reference TRBV2 and TRBJ2-7): EPEVTQTPSHQVTQMGQEVILRCVPISNHLYFYWYRQILGQKVEFLVSFYNNEISEKSEIFDDQFSVERPDGSNFTLKIRSTKLEDSAMYFCASRGTSGGRSSYEQYFGPGTRLTVT.

The chain joins TRBV7-9 to TRBJ2-7; 8 bases are a match to TRBD1. V was clipped by 2 bases and J by 6 bases; unmatched bases: 6. CDR1 and CDR2 (germline): SEHNR, FQNEAQ (reference sequence). The CDR3 loop spans 14 amino acids. CDR3 region: CASSLTGGLSEQYF. DNA for the CDR3: TGTGCCAGCAGCTTAACAGGGGGTCTAAGCGAGCAGTACTTC.

The chain joins TRBV6-5 to TRBJ2-5, with D perhaps TRBD2 (5 bases). CDR3 length: 15 amino acids. V shed 1 base and J shed 1 base, with 10 bases lying between them. In germline, CDR1 is MNHEY, CDR2 SVGAGI. CDR3 amino acids: CASSYFSGSQETQYF. The CDR3 DNA follows: TGTGCCAGCAGTTACTTCTCGGGAAGCCAAGAGACCCAGTACTTC.

V is TRBV7-6 and J is TRBJ1-6; 9 bases fit TRBD1. The CDR3 has 16 amino acids. The germline CDR1 and CDR2 sequences are SGHVS and FNYEAQ. The ends lost 5 bases at V and 7 bases at J; junction bases unmatched: 9. CDR3 loop: CASSKEQGALNSPLHF. The CDR3 DNA follows: TGTGCCAGCAGCAAGGAACAGGGGGCTTTGAATTCACCCCTCCACTTT.

The rearrangement uses TRBV19 and TRBJ1-4, with 7 bases identical to TRBD1. The CDR3 extends over 14 amino acids. Germline lookup yields CDR1 LNHDA and CDR2 SQIVND (reference sequence). Trimming cost V 7 bases and J 4 bases; bases outside gene matches: 6. The CDR3 is CASTLTGYNEKLFF. The CDR3 DNA reads as TGTGCCAGTACTTTGACAGGGTATAATGAAAAACTGTTTTTT. Looking up the rest from reference TRBV19 and TRBJ1-4 gives the full variable domain: DGGITQSPKYLFRKEGQNVTLSCEQNLNHDAMYWYRQDPGQGLRLIYYSQIVNDFQKGDIAEGYSVSREKKESFPLTVTSAQKNPTAFYLCASTLTGYNEKLFFGSGTQLSVL.

This chain uses TRBV7-9 with TRBJ2-5; no reliable D call. The CDR3 runs to 12 residues. Deletions cut 1 base from V and 5 bases from J, with 5 bases between. In germline, CDR1 is SEHNR, CDR2 FQNEAQ (reference sequence). This CDR3 is CASSLVRETQYF. The CDR3 DNA is TGTGCCAGCAGCTTAGTCCGGGAGACCCAGTACTTC.

V gene TRBV29-1 combines with J gene TRBJ1-2; perhaps TRBD1 as D (6 bases). Germline CDR1 and CDR2: SQVTM and ANQGSEA. The V and J ends lost 4 bases and 0 bases respectively, with 12 bases between them. The CDR3 runs to 14 residues. The CDR3 DNA is TGCAGCGTTGGCGGGGGGACATCTAACTATGGCTACACCTTC. It encodes CSVGGGTSNYGYTF.

CDR3 protein: CASSYSWGVNTEAFF. The DNA of the CDR3 is TGTGCCAGCAGTTACTCCTGGGGGGTGAACACTGAAGCTTTCTTT. The rearrangement joins TRBV6-6 to TRBJ1-1; the D gene is possibly TRBD1 (5 bases). The CDR3 runs to 15 residues. The germline gives CDR1 MNHNY, CDR2 SVGAGI (reference sequence). Trimming removed 0 bases from V and 0 bases from J, with 8 bases in between.

This clone appeared a single time. The V and J genes are TRBV9 and TRBJ2-2; unclear D gene. Trimming took 0 bases from V and 3 from J, leaving 9 bases between them. This CDR3 has 15 residues. The germline V gene encodes CDR1 SGDLS and CDR2 YYNGEE. The CDR3 sequence is CASSVGSDYTGELFF. CDR3 sequence (DNA): TGTGCCAGCAGCGTAGGGAGTGATTACACCGGGGAGCTGTTTTTT.

The chain links TRBV6-4 to TRBJ2-5; TRBD1 is a possible D gene (6 bases). The better agreement between TRBJ2-7 and the DNA end casts doubt on the J call. The length of the CDR3 is 17 residues. Germline loops: CDR1 MRHNA, CDR2 SNTAGT. This CDR3 is CASSAVPGHLFCYEQYF. The CDR3 DNA follows: TGTGCCAGCAGTGCCGTCCCGGGACACTTGTTTTGCTACGAGCAGTACTTC.